This record concerns one T cell receptor (beta chain) sequence. The antigen remains undetermined. V was cut by 1 base and J by 6 bases, with 17 bases left in between. Germline-derived CDR1 and CDR2 are MDHEN and SYDVKM. The CDR3 runs 16 residues. This record comes from a study of identical twins. Study-wide results and limits: Abundant beta clonotypes from cord blood bore fewer insertions; memory repertoires lacked this pattern.

A universal primer site came from template switching; cDNA carried unique molecular identifiers. TCRdb analysed the 5' RACE reads with MiXCR anew, one entry per CDR3 protein. The table has around 450,000 distinct CDR3 sequences, 14% seen once. The same data also contributed to another study, on yellow fever vaccine responses in identical twins.

The sequence derives from a woman aged 18-35 years in good health. The specimen sequenced was CD4+ T cells sorted from blood. The chain joins TRBV28 to TRBJ2-3; D is uncertain. CDR3 amino acids: CASSLSPDSISDTQYF. Written as DNA, the CDR3 is TGTGCCAGCAGTTTATCACCCGATTCAATTTCCGATACGCAGTATTTT.